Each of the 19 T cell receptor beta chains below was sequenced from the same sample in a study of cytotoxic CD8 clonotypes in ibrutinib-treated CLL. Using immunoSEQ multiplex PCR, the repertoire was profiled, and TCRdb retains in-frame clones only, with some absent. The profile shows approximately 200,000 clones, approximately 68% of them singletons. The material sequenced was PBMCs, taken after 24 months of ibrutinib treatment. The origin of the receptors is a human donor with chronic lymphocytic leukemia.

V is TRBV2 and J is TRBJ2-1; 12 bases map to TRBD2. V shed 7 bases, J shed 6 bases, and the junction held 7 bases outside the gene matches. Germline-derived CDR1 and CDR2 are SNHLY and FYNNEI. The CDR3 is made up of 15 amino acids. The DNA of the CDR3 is TGTGCCAGCAATATTGGACTAGCGGGGACCAATGAGCAGTTCTTC. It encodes CASNIGLAGTNEQFF. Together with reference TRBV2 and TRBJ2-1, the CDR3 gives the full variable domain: EPEVTQTPSHQVTQMGQEVILRCVPISNHLYFYWYRQILGQKVEFLVSFYNNEISEKSEIFDDQFSVERPDGSNFTLKIRSTKLEDSAMYFCASNIGLAGTNEQFFGPGTRLTVL.

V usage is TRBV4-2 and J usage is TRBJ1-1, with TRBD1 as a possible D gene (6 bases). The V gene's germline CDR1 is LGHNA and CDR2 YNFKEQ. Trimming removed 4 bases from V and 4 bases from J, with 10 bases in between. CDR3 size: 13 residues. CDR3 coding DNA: TGTGCCAGCAGCCCGGGGACATCCACTGAAGCTTTCTTT. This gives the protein CASSPGTSTEAFF.

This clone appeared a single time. CDR3 coding DNA: TGCGCCAGCAACCAGGGAAGGCAGATCATGAACACTGAAGCTTTCTTT. Translated, it gives CASNQGRQIMNTEAFF. V is TRBV10-2 and J is TRBJ1-1; D possibly corresponds to TRBD1 (5 bases). Germline-derived CDR1 and CDR2 are WSHSY and SAAADI. V lost 7 bases and J lost 0, with 18 bases in between. The CDR3 is 16 amino acids.

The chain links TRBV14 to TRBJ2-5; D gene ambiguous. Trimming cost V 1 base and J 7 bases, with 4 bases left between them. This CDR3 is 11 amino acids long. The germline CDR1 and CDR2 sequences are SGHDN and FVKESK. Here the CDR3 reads CASSQAGTQYF. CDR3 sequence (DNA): TGTGCCAGCAGCCAAGCAGGGACCCAGTACTTC.

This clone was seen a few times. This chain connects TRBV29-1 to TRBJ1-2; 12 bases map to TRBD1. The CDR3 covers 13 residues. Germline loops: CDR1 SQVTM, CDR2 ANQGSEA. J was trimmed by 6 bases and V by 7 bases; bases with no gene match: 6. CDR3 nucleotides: TGCAGCGACTGGGACAGGGGGCGGAATGGCTACACCTTC. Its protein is CSDWDRGRNGYTF.

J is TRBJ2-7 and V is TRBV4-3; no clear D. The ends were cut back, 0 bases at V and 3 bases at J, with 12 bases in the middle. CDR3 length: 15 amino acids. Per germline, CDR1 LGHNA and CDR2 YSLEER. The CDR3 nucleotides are TGCGCCAGCAGCCAAGATATTCCAAGAAACTACGAGCAGTACTTC. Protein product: CASSQDIPRNYEQYF.

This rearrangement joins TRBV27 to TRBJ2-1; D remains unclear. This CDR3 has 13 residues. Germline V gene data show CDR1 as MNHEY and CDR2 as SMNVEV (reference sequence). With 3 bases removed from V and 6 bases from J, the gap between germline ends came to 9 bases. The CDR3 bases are TGTGCCAGCAGTTTGAGTACGGGCAATGAGCAGTTCTTC. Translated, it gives CASSLSTGNEQFF.

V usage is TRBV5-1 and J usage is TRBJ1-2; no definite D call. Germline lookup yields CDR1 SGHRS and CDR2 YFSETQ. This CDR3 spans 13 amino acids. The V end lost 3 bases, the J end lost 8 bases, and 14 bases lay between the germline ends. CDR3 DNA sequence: TGCGCCAGCAGCTGGACCGGGGATGGCGGCTACACCTTC. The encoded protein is CASSWTGDGGYTF.

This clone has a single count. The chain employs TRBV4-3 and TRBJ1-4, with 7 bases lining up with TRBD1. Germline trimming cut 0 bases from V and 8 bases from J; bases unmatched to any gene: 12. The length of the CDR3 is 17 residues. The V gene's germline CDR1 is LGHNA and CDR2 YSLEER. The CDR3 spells CASSQDSWRGREEKLFF. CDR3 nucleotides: TGCGCCAGCAGCCAAGATAGTTGGAGGGGGCGCGAGGAAAAACTGTTTTTT.

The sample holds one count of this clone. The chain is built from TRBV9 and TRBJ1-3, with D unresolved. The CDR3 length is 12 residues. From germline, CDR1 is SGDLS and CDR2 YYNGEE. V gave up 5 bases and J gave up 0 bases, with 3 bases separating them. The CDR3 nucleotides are TGTGCCAGCAGTTACTCTGGAAACACCATATATTTT. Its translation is CASSYSGNTIYF.

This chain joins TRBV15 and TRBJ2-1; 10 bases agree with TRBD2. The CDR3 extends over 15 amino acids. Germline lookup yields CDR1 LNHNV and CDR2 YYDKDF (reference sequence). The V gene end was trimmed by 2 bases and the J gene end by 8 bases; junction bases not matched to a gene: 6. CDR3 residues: CATSRKREGVYEQFF. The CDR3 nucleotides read TGTGCCACCAGCAGAAAGCGGGAGGGGGTCTATGAGCAGTTCTTC.

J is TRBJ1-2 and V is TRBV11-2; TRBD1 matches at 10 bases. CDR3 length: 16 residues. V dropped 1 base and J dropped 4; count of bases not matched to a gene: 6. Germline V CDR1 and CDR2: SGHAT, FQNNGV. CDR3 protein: CASSLAGTGDLYGYTF. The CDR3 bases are TGTGCCAGCAGCTTAGCCGGGACAGGGGATCTCTATGGCTACACCTTC.

CDR3 bases: TGTGCCAGCAGTTTGGGGTCGGGGGGGGACAGACCCATTTACTATGGCTACACCTTC. It specifies CASSLGSGGDRPIYYGYTF. This chain links TRBV28 with TRBJ1-2, with 7 bases aligning to TRBD1. CDR1 and CDR2 from the germline V gene are MDHEN and SYDVKM. The ends lost 3 bases at V and 3 bases at J; junction bases unmatched: 19. There are 19 residues in the CDR3.

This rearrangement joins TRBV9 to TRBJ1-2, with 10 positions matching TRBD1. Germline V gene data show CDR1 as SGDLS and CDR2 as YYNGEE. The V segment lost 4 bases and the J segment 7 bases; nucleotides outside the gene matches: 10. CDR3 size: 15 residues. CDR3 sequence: CASSIAGTGEFGYTF. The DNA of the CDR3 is TGTGCCAGCAGCATAGCCGGGACAGGGGAGTTTGGCTACACCTTC.

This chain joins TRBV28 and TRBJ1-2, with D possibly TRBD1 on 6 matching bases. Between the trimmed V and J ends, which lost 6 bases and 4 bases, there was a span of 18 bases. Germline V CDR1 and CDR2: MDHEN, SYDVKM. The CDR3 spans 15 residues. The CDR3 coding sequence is TGTGCCAGCAGCCTTTTGGGGGGACAATCCTATGGCTACACCTTC. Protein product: CASSLLGGQSYGYTF.

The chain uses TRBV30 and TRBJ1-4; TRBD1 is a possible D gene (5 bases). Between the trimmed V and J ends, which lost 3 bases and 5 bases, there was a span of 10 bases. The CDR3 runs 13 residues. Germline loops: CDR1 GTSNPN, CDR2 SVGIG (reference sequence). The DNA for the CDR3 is TGTGCCTGGAGACGACAGAAGAATGAAAAACTGTTTTTT. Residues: CAWRRQKNEKLFF. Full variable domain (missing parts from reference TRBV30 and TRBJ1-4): SQTIHQWPATLVQPVGSPLSLECTVEGTSNPNLYWYRQAAGRGLQLLFYSVGIGQISSEVPQNLSASRPQDRQFILSSKKLLLSDSGFYLCAWRRQKNEKLFFGSGTQLSVL.

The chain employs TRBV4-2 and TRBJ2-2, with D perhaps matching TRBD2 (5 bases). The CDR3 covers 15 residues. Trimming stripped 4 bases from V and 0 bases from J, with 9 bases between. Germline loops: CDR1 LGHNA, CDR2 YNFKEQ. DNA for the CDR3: TGTGCCAGCAGCCTAGGGAGAGCGAACACCGGGGAGCTGTTTTTT. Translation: CASSLGRANTGELFF.

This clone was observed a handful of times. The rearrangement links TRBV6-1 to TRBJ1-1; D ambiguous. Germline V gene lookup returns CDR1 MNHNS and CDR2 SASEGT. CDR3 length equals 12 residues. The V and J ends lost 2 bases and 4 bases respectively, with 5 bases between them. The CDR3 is CASSEPLTEAFF. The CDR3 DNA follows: TGTGCCAGCAGTGAACCCCTCACTGAAGCTTTCTTT.

The DNA for the CDR3 is TGTGCCAGCAGGCCTCGGTTCTCTGGGGCCAACGTCCTGACTTTC. Amino acids: CASRPRFSGANVLTF. The genes are TRBV27 and TRBJ2-6; the D is unclear. The CDR3 runs 15 residues. V lost 6 bases and J 0 bases, leaving 9 bases between the germline ends. The V gene's germline CDR1 is MNHEY and CDR2 SMNVEV (reference sequence).